This entry features one T cell receptor beta chain sequence. What it recognizes is unknown. This CDR3 contains 15 residues. CDR1 SGHAT and CDR2 FQNNGV come from the germline V gene. After removal of 2 bases from V and 6 bases from J, the junction contained 3 bases not matched to a gene. The data are from a study of OX40 agonist ivuxolimab in advanced cancers. For the study at large: Ivuxolimab, an antibody that agonizes OX40 (CD134), was administered to the patients. Participants averaged approximately 60 years of age (range roughly 23 to 80) and were approximately 81% male. Study-level points and caveats: Averaged across samples, CD8+ T cells carried more expanded clones than CD4+ did.

The method was immunoSEQ multiplex PCR; TCRdb's version includes in-frame clones alone and lacks a portion of them. This table holds about 62,000 clones, 87% found once. The sample here was CD4+ or CD8+ T cells sorted from blood, taken in a trial of the OX40 agonist ivuxolimab. This chain uses TRBV11-2 with TRBJ2-2, with 10 bases fitting TRBD2. This clonotype was obtained from an adult with an advanced solid tumor such as melanoma, head and neck, liver or kidney cancer. The CDR3 here is CASSLRAGGAGELFF. CDR3 coding DNA: TGTGCCAGCAGCTTACGAGCGGGGGGGGCCGGGGAGCTGTTTTTT. The full variable domain, its missing parts supplied by reference TRBV11-2 and TRBJ2-2, is EAGVAQSPRYKIIEKRQSVAFWCNPISGHATLYWYQQILGQGPKLLIQFQNNGVVDDSQLPKDRFSAERLKGVDSTLKIQPAKLEDSAVYLCASSLRAGGAGELFFGEGSRLTVL.